The 32 T cell receptor beta chains below all came from one sample that was sequenced in a study of T cells in Graves' hyperthyroidism and ophthalmopathy. Amplified regions were TCR beta CDR3 sequences from RNA transcripts. The HTBI primer set served for first-round RT-PCR of the TCR CDR3. MiXCR was run by TCRdb on the multiplex PCR reads, yielding one entry per CDR3 protein. The table includes 400,000 to 450,000 distinct CDR3 sequences, around 15% detected once. Sequencing was performed on blood. The source is a man aged 18 to 29 with Graves' ophthalmopathy.

This clonotype was recorded many times. The chain is built from TRBV13 and TRBJ1-4; D is uncertain. The ends were cut back, 2 bases at V and 5 bases at J, with 6 bases in the middle. CDR1 PRHDT and CDR2 FYEKMQ come from the germline V gene (reference sequence). The CDR3 totals 13 residues. The CDR3 region has the DNA TGTGCCAGCAGCTTAAGGGAAAATGAAAAACTGTTTTTT. Protein sequence: CASSLRENEKLFF.

This clonotype has a count of ten or more. The gene calls are TRBV20-1 and TRBJ2-5; TRBD2 matches 13 bases. The CDR3 runs 14 residues. Germline V gene lookup returns CDR1 DFQATT and CDR2 SNEGSKA (reference sequence). With 6 bases clipped from V and 4 bases from J, the junction kept 5 bases outside the gene matches. The CDR3 coding sequence is TGCAGTGCACTAGCGGGAGGGCCGGGAGAGACCCAGTACTTC. It codes for CSALAGGPGETQYF.

This clonotype came up once. This sequence joins TRBV28 and TRBJ2-7; 11 nucleotides match TRBD2. The CDR3 sequence is 16 residues long. The germline CDR1 and CDR2 sequences are MDHEN and SYDVKM. With V trimmed by 5 bases and J by 3 bases, 9 bases remained unmatched. The CDR3 DNA is TGTGCCAGCAGTCCCCCCCAACTAGCGGGAGTCTACGAGCAGTACTTC. This translates into CASSPPQLAGVYEQYF.

This clonotype has ten or more counts. The V call is TRBV7-8, the J call TRBJ2-1, with D hard to call. V lost 5 bases to trimming and J lost 7 bases, with 18 bases between them. Germline-derived CDR1 and CDR2 are SGHVS and FQNEAQ. CDR3 size: 15 residues. CDR3 in amino acids: CASSPWVVSRNEQFF. The DNA for the CDR3 is TGTGCCAGCAGCCCATGGGTCGTGAGTAGGAATGAGCAGTTCTTC.

This clonotype came up many times. The chain joins TRBV3-1 to TRBJ2-3; 9 bases line up with TRBD2. J was trimmed by 5 bases and V by 0 bases; bases with no gene match: 0. Germline-derived CDR1 and CDR2 are LGHDT and YNNKEL (reference sequence). The CDR3 spans 14 residues. CDR3 bases: TGTGCCAGCAGCCAAGAGCGGGGGGGAGATACGCAGTATTTT. Its translation: CASSQERGGDTQYF.

In regard to this clonotype: A single base separates this from a much larger clone, so it may be a read error. The chain recombines TRBV7-9 with TRBJ2-3; 12 bases are shared with TRBD1. V lost 11 bases and J lost 4; bases outside the gene matches: 7. The CDR3 extends over 14 amino acids. From germline, CDR1 is SEHNR and CDR2 FQNEAQ (reference sequence). The CDR3 region has the DNA TGTGCCCGCTTGGGGACAGGGGGCCCAGATACGCAGTATTTT. Its translation is CARLGTGGPDTQYF.

V and J are TRBV14 and TRBJ2-7, with a weak D call TRBD2 (5 bases). Trimming stripped 1 base from V and 3 bases from J, with 10 bases between. The germline V gene encodes CDR1 SGHDN and CDR2 FVKESK. This CDR3 has 14 amino acids. CDR3 in amino acids: CASSQAPSSYEQYF. The CDR3 DNA follows: TGTGCCAGCAGCCAAGCTCCTAGCAGCTACGAGCAGTACTTC.

This clonotype was seen ten or more times. The rearrangement joins TRBV20-1 to TRBJ2-3; D may be TRBD2 (5 bases). The CDR3 length is 15 residues. The V end was cut by 3 bases, the J end by 3 bases, with 16 bases between. The germline V gene has CDR1 DFQATT and CDR2 SNEGSKA (reference sequence). Written as DNA, the CDR3 is TGCAGTGCTAGGCCCCGGAGTGGGAGAACAGATACGCAGTATTTT. It is translated as CSARPRSGRTDTQYF.

This clonotype was seen at least ten times. The chain has TRBV18 and TRBJ1-1, with TRBD1 matching 7 bases. The germline V gene has CDR1 KGHSH and CDR2 LQKENI. V gave up 8 bases and J gave up 0 bases; unmatched junction bases: 9. This CDR3 comprises 15 residues. The CDR3 here is CASSPGQIMNTEAFF. The CDR3 DNA reads TGTGCCAGCAGCCCGGGACAGATCATGAACACTGAAGCTTTCTTT. The whole variable domain, filled in from reference TRBV18 and TRBJ1-1, reads NAGVMQNPRHLVRRRGQEARLRCSPMKGHSHVYWYRQLPEEGLKFMVYLQKENIIDESGMPKERFSAEFPKEGPSILRIQQVVRGDSAAYFCASSPGQIMNTEAFFGQGTRLTVV.

Remarks on this clonotype: The germline gene is not matched at one end of the junction; a read error may be the cause. The chain combines TRBV7-3 with TRBJ2-1; D gene uncertain. The CDR3 runs to 13 residues. The germline CDR1 and CDR2 sequences are SGHTA and FQGTGA. The CDR3 sequence is CASSLYSYSEQFF. As DNA, the CDR3 is TGTGCCAGCAGCTTATACAGCTACAGTGAGCAGTTCTTC.

This clonotype was counted between two and nine times. The V gene is TRBV6-1, the J gene TRBJ2-1, with TRBD2 identical over 11 bases. With V trimmed by 6 bases and J by 7 bases, 11 bases remained unmatched. The germline V gene encodes CDR1 MNHNS and CDR2 SASEGT. This CDR3 is 16 amino acids long. CDR3 residues: CASSQRLAGLVNEQFF. Written as DNA, the CDR3 is TGTGCCAGCAGCCAGCGACTAGCGGGGCTGGTAAATGAGCAGTTCTTC.

This chain links TRBV15 with TRBJ1-1, with 7 bases that match TRBD1. Germline V gene lookup returns CDR1 LNHNV and CDR2 YYDKDF (reference sequence). V shed 5 bases, J shed 4 bases, and the junction held 10 bases outside the gene matches. This CDR3 contains 15 residues. CDR3: CATSPRGGVGTEAFF. DNA for the CDR3: TGTGCCACCAGCCCCAGGGGGGGGGTGGGCACTGAAGCTTTCTTT.

The chain carries TRBV7-9 and TRBJ2-5; TRBD2 aligns across 9 bases. The length of the CDR3 is 13 residues. Germline V gene sequence: CDR1 SEHNR, CDR2 FQNEAQ (reference sequence). In nucleotides, the CDR3 is TGTACCGGGGCTAGCGGGGACCAAGAGACCCAGTACTTC. It specifies CTGASGDQETQYF.

This clonotype was counted ten times or more. The chain carries TRBV29-1 and TRBJ2-5, with TRBD2 matching over 8 bases. Germline V gene data show CDR1 as SQVTM and CDR2 as ANQGSEA. The CDR3 is made up of 15 amino acids. V was clipped by 7 bases and J by 2 bases; unmatched bases: 12. CDR3 region: CSAGGGLTSQETQYF. CDR3 nucleotide sequence: TGCAGCGCGGGGGGGGGTTTGACCTCTCAAGAGACCCAGTACTTC.

The table lists this clonotype with many counts. The J gene is TRBJ2-3, the V gene TRBV13; 9 positions agree with TRBD1. This CDR3 has 15 amino acids. V gave up 5 bases and J gave up 8 bases; unmatched junction bases: 11. CDR1 and CDR2 (germline): PRHDT, FYEKMQ (reference sequence). CDR3 sequence reads: CASSGRGTGSGTQYF. The CDR3 DNA reads TGTGCCAGCAGCGGGAGGGGGACAGGGTCGGGTACGCAGTATTTT.

This sequence joins TRBV18 and TRBJ2-2, with TRBD1 identical over 9 bases. The CDR3 spans 18 residues. Germline-derived CDR1 and CDR2 are KGHSH and LQKENI. The V segment lost 0 bases and the J segment 0 bases; nucleotides outside the gene matches: 5. For the CDR3, the DNA is TGTGCCAGCTCACCACCGAGGACAGGGGCCTCGAACACCGGGGAGCTGTTTTTT. This encodes CASSPPRTGASNTGELFF.

The chain is built from TRBV10-3 and TRBJ2-2; D call uncertain. This CDR3 contains 12 residues. V lost 4 bases and J 6 bases, leaving 6 bases between the germline ends. Germline V gene sequence: CDR1 ENHRY, CDR2 SYGVKD. The CDR3 loop is CAISGQAGELFF. CDR3 coding DNA: TGTGCCATCAGTGGACAAGCCGGGGAGCTGTTTTTT.

This sequence joins TRBV3-1 and TRBJ2-3, with 10 bases fitting TRBD1. Unmatched junction bases numbered 7, after V lost 6 bases and J lost 4 bases. Per germline, CDR1 LGHDT and CDR2 YNNKEL (reference sequence). This CDR3 is 15 amino acids long. The CDR3 loop is CASSPTGGMADTQYF. DNA for the CDR3: TGTGCCAGCAGTCCGACAGGGGGCATGGCAGATACGCAGTATTTT.

This clonotype was found many times. The V gene is TRBV7-8, the J gene TRBJ2-7; tentatively, D is TRBD2 (6 bases). CDR1 and CDR2 (germline): SGHVS, FQNEAQ. V was cut by 5 bases and J by 4 bases, with 15 bases left in between. CDR3 size: 14 residues. The CDR3 spells CASSQPTGRYEQYF. In DNA form, the CDR3 reads TGTGCCAGCAGCCAGCCAACTGGGAGGTACGAGCAGTACTTC.

This clonotype came up a few times. The chain has TRBV10-1 and TRBJ1-1, with TRBD1 matching 10 bases. This CDR3 region has 13 residues. CDR1 and CDR2 (germline): WNHNN, SYGVQD (reference sequence). V trimming: 6 bases; J trimming: 7 bases; junction bases outside the gene matches: 5. DNA of the CDR3: TGCGCCAGCAGCCAGGACAGGGGGTATGAAGCTTTCTTT. Its protein product is CASSQDRGYEAFF.

The chain carries TRBV15 and TRBJ2-1, with 10 bases fitting TRBD1. This CDR3 comprises 16 residues. V shed 0 bases and J 4 bases; nucleotides not matched to a gene: 3. Per germline, CDR1 LNHNV and CDR2 YYDKDF (reference sequence). The CDR3 reads CATSRDWTGGYNEQFF. In nucleotides, the CDR3 is TGTGCCACCAGCAGAGATTGGACAGGGGGGTACAATGAGCAGTTCTTC.

The gene calls are TRBV11-2 and TRBJ2-1; the match to TRBD1 covers 9 bases. The CDR3 covers 15 residues. With 3 bases clipped from V and 8 bases from J, the junction kept 8 bases outside the gene matches. The germline V gene has CDR1 SGHAT and CDR2 FQNNGV. This chain's CDR3 is CASSFPGTGLDEQFF. CDR3 DNA: TGTGCCAGCAGCTTTCCCGGGACAGGGCTTGATGAGCAGTTCTTC.

This clonotype was seen many times. This chain connects TRBV12-5 to TRBJ2-3, with D tentatively TRBD1 or TRBD2 (5 bases each). Germline CDR1 is LGHNT and CDR2 is FRNRAP. CDR3 length equals 14 residues. Trimming shortened V by 4 bases and J by 4 bases, and 12 bases separated the two germline ends. The CDR3 nucleotides read TGTGCTAGTGGTTCGGATGGGACCCCAGATACGCAGTATTTT. Amino acids: CASGSDGTPDTQYF.

A few counts support this clonotype. The V gene is TRBV13, the J gene TRBJ2-1; 10 bases map to TRBD1. J gave up 0 bases and V 6 bases, and 5 bases lay outside the gene matches. The CDR3 consists of 16 residues. Germline assignment: CDR1 PRHDT and CDR2 FYEKMQ (reference sequence). The CDR3 protein is CASRWTGGSSYNEQFF. The CDR3 nucleotides are TGTGCCAGCAGGTGGACAGGGGGTAGCTCCTACAATGAGCAGTTCTTC. Full variable domain (missing parts from reference TRBV13 and TRBJ2-1): AAGVIQSPRHLIKEKRETATLKCYPIPRHDTVYWYQQGPGQDPQFLISFYEKMQSDKGSIPDRFSAQQFSDYHSELNMSSLELGDSALYFCASRWTGGSSYNEQFFGPGTRLTVL.

In DNA form, the CDR3 reads TGTGCCAGTAGTATAGTGGGACCAGTTCACTATGGCTACACCTTC. It specifies CASSIVGPVHYGYTF. V is TRBV19 and J is TRBJ1-2, with a possible D match to TRBD1 (5 bases). Germline V gene sequence: CDR1 LNHDA, CDR2 SQIVND (reference sequence). The CDR3 is 15 residues long. V was pared by 1 base and J by 3 bases, with 12 bases between.

This clonotype has at least ten counts. The rearrangement links TRBV5-1 to TRBJ2-5, with D hard to call. This CDR3 has 13 amino acids. The V gene lost 0 bases and the J gene lost 7 bases, with 10 bases spanning the gap. Germline CDR1 reads SGHRS; CDR2 reads YFSETQ. This chain's CDR3 is CASSLETFGTQYF. The CDR3 coding sequence is TGCGCCAGCAGCTTGGAAACTTTTGGGACCCAGTACTTC.

The chain couples TRBV11-2 to TRBJ2-5; TRBD2 matches at 10 bases. The CDR3 has 16 amino acids. The germline gives CDR1 SGHAT, CDR2 FQNNGV. Germline trimming cut 5 bases from V and 3 bases from J; bases unmatched to any gene: 9. The CDR3 here is CASSVAPSGGKETQYF. CDR3 nucleotide sequence: TGTGCCAGCAGCGTAGCTCCTAGCGGGGGTAAAGAGACCCAGTACTTC.

The chain joins TRBV18 to TRBJ2-1; 10 bases line up with TRBD1. The CDR3 is 15 amino acids. Germline V lookup: CDR1 KGHSH, CDR2 LQKENI. The trim removed 4 bases at V and 2 bases at J, leaving 2 bases unmatched. CDR3 amino acids: CASSLGTGAYNEQFF. Written as DNA, the CDR3 is TGTGCCAGCTCACTCGGGACAGGGGCCTACAATGAGCAGTTCTTC.

The chain couples TRBV20-1 to TRBJ1-2, with D possibly being TRBD1 (5 bases). V was shortened by 0 bases and J by 5 bases, with 16 bases between the two germline ends. Germline V gene lookup returns CDR1 DFQATT and CDR2 SNEGSKA (reference sequence). The CDR3 has 15 residues. Here the CDR3 reads CSARDLGRALYGYTF. The CDR3 bases are TGCAGTGCTAGAGATCTCGGCAGGGCGCTGTATGGCTACACCTTC.

The chain joins TRBV10-1 to TRBJ2-1; D is perhaps TRBD1 or TRBD2 (5 bases each). The CDR3 is 12 residues long. Deletions cut 4 bases from V and 11 bases from J, with 12 bases between. Germline values: CDR1 WNHNN, CDR2 SYGVQD (reference sequence). The CDR3 DNA follows: TGCGCCAGCAGTGGGAACTGGGGGAAGCAGTTCTTC. Translation: CASSGNWGKQFF.

As concerns this clonotype: A clone one base away is much larger, so this may be a read error. The chain joins TRBV3-1 to TRBJ1-4; D not certain. The CDR3 extends over 13 amino acids. Germline V lookup: CDR1 LGHDT, CDR2 YNNKEL (reference sequence). V was cut by 7 bases and J by 0 bases, with 6 bases left in between. In nucleotides, the CDR3 is TGTGCCAGCAAGGCCCCAACTAATGAAAAACTGTTTTTT. It translates to CASKAPTNEKLFF.

The J gene is TRBJ1-2, the V gene TRBV25-1; 7 bases fit TRBD1. J gave up 0 bases and V 6 bases, and 4 bases lay outside the gene matches. This CDR3 has 14 residues. CDR1 and CDR2 (germline): MGHDK, SYGVNS. CDR3 bases: TGTGCCAGCAGAGGACAGGATTCTAACTATGGCTACACCTTC. Amino acids: CASRGQDSNYGYTF.